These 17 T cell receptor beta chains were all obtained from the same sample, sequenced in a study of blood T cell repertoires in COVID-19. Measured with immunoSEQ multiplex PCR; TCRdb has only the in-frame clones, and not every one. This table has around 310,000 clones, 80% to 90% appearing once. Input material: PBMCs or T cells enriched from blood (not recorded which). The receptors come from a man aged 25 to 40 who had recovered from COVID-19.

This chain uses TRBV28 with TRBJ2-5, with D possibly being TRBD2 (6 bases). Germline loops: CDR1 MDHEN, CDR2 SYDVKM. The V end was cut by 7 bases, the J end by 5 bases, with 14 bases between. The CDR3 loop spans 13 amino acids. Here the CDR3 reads CASTLPSAETQYF. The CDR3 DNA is TGTGCCAGCACCCTGCCTAGCGCGGAGACCCAGTACTTC.

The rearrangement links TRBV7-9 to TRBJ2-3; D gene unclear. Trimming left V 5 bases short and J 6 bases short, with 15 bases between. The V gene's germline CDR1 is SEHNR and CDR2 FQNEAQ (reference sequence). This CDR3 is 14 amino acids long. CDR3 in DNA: TGTGCCAGCAGCCCCCTAGTGAGTGCGGATACGCAGTATTTT. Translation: CASSPLVSADTQYF. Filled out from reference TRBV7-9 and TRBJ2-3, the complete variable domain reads DTGVSQNPRHKITKRGQNVTFRCDPISEHNRLYWYRQTLGQGPEFLTYFQNEAQLEKSRLLSDRFSAERPKGSFSTLEIQRTEQGDSAMYLCASSPLVSADTQYFGPGTRLTVL.

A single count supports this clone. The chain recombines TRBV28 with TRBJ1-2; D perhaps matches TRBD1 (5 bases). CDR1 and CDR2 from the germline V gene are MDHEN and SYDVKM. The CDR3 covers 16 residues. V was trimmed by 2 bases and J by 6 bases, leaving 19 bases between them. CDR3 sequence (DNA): TGTGCCAGCAGTTTAGCGGGGGTGAGGGATGGGCATGGCTACACCTTC. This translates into CASSLAGVRDGHGYTF.

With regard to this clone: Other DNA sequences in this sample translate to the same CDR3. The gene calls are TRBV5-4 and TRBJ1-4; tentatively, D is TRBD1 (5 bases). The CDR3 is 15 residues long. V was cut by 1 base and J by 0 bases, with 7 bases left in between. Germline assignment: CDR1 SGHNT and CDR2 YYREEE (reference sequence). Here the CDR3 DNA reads TGTGCCAGCAGCTTGAGGGGTGCAACTAATGAAAAACTGTTTTTT. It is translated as CASSLRGATNEKLFF.

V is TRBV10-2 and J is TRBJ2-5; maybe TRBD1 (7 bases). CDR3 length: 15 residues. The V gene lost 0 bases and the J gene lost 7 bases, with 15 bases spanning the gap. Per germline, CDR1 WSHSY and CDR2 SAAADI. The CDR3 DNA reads TGCGCCAGCAGTGAGTCCGACAGGGAGGTGGGGACCCAGTACTTC. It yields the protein CASSESDREVGTQYF.

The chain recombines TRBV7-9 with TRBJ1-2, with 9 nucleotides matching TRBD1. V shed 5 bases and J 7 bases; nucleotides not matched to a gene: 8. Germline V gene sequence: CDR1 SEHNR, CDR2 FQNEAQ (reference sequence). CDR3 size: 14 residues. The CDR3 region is CASSPRDRVTGYTF. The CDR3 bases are TGTGCCAGCAGCCCACGGGACAGGGTAACTGGCTACACCTTC.

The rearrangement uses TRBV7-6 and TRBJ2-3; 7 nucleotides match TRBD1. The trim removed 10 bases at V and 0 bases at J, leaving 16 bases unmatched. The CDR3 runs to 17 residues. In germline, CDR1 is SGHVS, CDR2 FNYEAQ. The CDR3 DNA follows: TGTGCCATCAGAGGGGCACAGACAGGGCCCAGCACAGATACGCAGTATTTT. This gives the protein CAIRGAQTGPSTDTQYF.

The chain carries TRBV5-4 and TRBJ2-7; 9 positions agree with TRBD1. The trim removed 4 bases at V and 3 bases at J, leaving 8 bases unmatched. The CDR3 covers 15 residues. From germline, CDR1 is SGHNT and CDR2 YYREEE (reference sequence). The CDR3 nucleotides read TGTGCCAGCAGCGTGGGGACAGGGAATTTCTACGAGCAGTACTTC. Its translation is CASSVGTGNFYEQYF.

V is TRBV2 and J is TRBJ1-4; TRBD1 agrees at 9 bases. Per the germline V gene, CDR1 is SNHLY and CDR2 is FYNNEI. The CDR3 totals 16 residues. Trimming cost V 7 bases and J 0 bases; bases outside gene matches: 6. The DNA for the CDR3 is TGTGCCAGCAAGTTTGGACAGGGGCCAACTAATGAAAAACTGTTTTTT. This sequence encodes CASKFGQGPTNEKLFF.

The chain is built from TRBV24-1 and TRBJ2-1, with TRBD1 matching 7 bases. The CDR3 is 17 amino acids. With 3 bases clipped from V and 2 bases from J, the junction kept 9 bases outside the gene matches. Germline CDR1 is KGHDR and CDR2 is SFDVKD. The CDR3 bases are TGTGCCACCAGTGATAAATTTAGGCAGGGGGCCTACAATGAGCAGTTCTTC. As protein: CATSDKFRQGAYNEQFF.

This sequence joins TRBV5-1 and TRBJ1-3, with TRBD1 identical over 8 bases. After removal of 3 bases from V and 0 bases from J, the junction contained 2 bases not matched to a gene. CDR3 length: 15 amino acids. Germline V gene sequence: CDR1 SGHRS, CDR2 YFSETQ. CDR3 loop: CASSWGQASGNTIYF. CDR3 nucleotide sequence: TGCGCCAGCAGCTGGGGACAGGCCTCTGGAAACACCATATATTTT.

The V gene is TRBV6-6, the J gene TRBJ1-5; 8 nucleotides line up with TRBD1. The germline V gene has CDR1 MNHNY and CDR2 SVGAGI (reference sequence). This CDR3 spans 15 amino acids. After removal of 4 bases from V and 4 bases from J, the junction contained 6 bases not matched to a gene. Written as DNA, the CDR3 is TGTGCCAGCAGTTCGGGACAGGTGCAAAATCAGCCCCAGCATTTT. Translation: CASSSGQVQNQPQHF.

The CDR3 is CAWSIGGAVVRSYNSPLHF. CDR3 nucleotide sequence: TGTGCCTGGAGTATCGGGGGGGCCGTGGTTAGGTCCTATAATTCACCCCTCCACTTT. The gene calls are TRBV30 and TRBJ1-6, with a weak D call TRBD1 (6 bases). Germline loops: CDR1 GTSNPN, CDR2 SVGIG (reference sequence). V gave up 2 bases and J gave up 1 base, with 21 bases separating them. This CDR3 comprises 19 residues.

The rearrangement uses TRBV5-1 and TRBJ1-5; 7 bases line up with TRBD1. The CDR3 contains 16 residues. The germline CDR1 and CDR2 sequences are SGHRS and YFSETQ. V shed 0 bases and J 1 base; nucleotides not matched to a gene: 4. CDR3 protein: CASSLEGGVSNQPQHF. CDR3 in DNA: TGCGCCAGCAGCTTGGAAGGGGGCGTCAGCAATCAGCCCCAGCATTTT.

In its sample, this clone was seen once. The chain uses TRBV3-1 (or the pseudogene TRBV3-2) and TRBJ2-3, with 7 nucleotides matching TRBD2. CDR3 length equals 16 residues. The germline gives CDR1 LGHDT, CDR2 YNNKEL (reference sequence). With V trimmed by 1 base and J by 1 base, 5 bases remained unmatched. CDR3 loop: CASSQGMSGGTDTQYF. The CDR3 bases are TGTGCCAGCAGCCAAGGAATGAGCGGGGGCACAGATACGCAGTATTTT.

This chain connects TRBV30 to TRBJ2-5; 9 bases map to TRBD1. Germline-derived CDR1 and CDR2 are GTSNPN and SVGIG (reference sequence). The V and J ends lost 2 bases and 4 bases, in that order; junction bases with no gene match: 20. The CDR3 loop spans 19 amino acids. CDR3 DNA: TGTGCCTGGAGTCCCTTCTCAAAAAATGGACAGGGGAGGGGAGAGACCCAGTACTTC. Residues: CAWSPFSKNGQGRGETQYF.

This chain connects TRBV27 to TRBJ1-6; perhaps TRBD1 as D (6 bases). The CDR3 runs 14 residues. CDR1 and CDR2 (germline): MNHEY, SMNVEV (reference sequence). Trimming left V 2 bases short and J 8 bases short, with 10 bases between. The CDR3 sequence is CASSLVRGDSPLHF. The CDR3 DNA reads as TGTGCCAGCAGTTTAGTCAGGGGTGATTCACCCCTCCACTTT.